This TCR beta chain is drawn from a study of shared clonotypes between healthy human individuals. Profiled with immunoSEQ multiplex PCR; TCRdb holds only in-frame clones, not every one. The table includes fewer than 500,000 clones, almost 80% detected once. Study findings and constraints: Donors were few, which limited the genetic and exposure-history diversity represented.

A note on this clone: Its antigen is unidentified.

None of the donors, who were healthy HIV-negative adults, had recently had acute infections or vaccinations. Around 90 million PBMCs per unsorted sample were used for genomic DNA. J was trimmed by 4 bases and V by 3 bases; bases with no gene match: 12. The CDR3 consists of 17 residues. Germline V gives CDR1 MNHNS, CDR2 SASEGT. This sequence originates from a middle-aged woman in good health. Some clones in this sample may be carry-over from other donors' samples. What was sequenced was PBMCs. The chain joins TRBV6-1 to TRBJ1-2; TRBD1 matches at 9 bases. The CDR3 DNA follows: TGTGCCAGCAGTGATTCCTCGGGACAGGGAAGGACCTATGGCTACACCTTC. Translated, it gives CASSDSSGQGRTYGYTF.